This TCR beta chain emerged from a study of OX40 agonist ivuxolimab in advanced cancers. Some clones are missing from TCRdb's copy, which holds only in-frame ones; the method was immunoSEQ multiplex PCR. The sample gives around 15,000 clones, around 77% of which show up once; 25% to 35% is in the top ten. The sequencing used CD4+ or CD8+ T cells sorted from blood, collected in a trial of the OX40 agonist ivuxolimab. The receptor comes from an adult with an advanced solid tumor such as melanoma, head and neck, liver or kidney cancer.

This CDR3 reads CASSLGQGHTEAFF. DNA for the CDR3: TGCGCCAGCAGCTTGGGACAGGGACACACTGAAGCTTTCTTT. The rearrangement uses TRBV5-1 and TRBJ1-1, with 7 positions matching TRBD1. Germline V gives CDR1 SGHRS, CDR2 YFSETQ. The CDR3 consists of 14 residues. V lost 0 bases to trimming and J lost 3 bases; unmatched junction nucleotides: 2. Using reference TRBV5-1 and TRBJ1-1 for the parts outside the CDR3, the full variable domain is KAGVTQTPRYLIKTRGQQVTLSCSPISGHRSVSWYQQTPGQGLQFLFEYFSETQRNKGNFPGRFSGRQFSNSRSEMNVSTLELGDSALYLCASSLGQGHTEAFFGQGTRLTVV.